This is a list of T cell receptor beta chains from one sample in a study of blood T cell repertoires in COVID-19. Clones were read by immunoSEQ multiplex PCR, and TCRdb kept only the in-frame ones, dropping some. The sample yields 200,000 to 300,000 clones, around four fifths seen once. The source material was peripheral blood. Receptors were obtained from a man aged 50-59 years with acute or convalescent COVID-19. The conserved cysteine and the conserved F or W are not part of the CDR3 here. The order of the fields is V gene, CDR3 protein.

TRBV4-1,ASSLNGAGARETQY
TRBV11-2,ASRRTGLNTEAF
TRBV5-5,ASSPTLSGANVLT
TRBV5-8,ASSLINPNEQF
TRBV4-2,ASSQDGGGPGAYGYT
TRBV3-1/TRBV3-2,ASSNYGGEQY
TRBV7-3,ASSFSGTDTQY
TRBV19,ASSLRRQGATDTQY
TRBV13,ASSSGLAGARGDTQY
TRBV27,ASGLQPGQGTGELF
TRBV7-6,ASSLAGGVPGNTIY
TRBV11-3,ASSPSGVWARDHTEAF
TRBV7-9,ASSQASGGFGYT
TRBV6-5,ASSYSSKGDIQY
TRBV2,ASSEGDSISYNEQF